This T cell receptor beta chain was sequenced for a study of CD8 T cells in ankylosing spondylitis. Points from the study as a whole: Made up of under ten highly homologous variants, a TCR beta motif appeared characteristic of ankylosing spondylitis blood. As reported, disease-linked clones showed significant enrichment in matched ankylosing spondylitis synovial fluid.

Quantitative 5'-RACE with molecular barcodes generated TCR beta libraries. TCRdb re-called the 5' RACE reads with MiXCR, one entry per CDR3 protein. In the table there are around 91,000 distinct CDR3 sequences, around 8.5% of which are singletons. Ten or more counts support this clonotype. What it binds is unknown. The length of the CDR3 is 16 residues. The sequenced sample consisted of blood, either unsorted or a sorted T cell fraction (not recorded which). The receptor was derived from a male donor with ankylosing spondylitis. J is TRBJ2-7 and V is TRBV21-1; the DNA was not used to check the table's D call, TRBD1. TRBV21-1 is assigned pseudogene status. The CDR3 spells CASSKEGRESPYEQYV. CDR3 bases: TGTGCCAGCAGCAAAGAGGGGCGGGAGTCTCCCTACGAGCAGTACGTC.